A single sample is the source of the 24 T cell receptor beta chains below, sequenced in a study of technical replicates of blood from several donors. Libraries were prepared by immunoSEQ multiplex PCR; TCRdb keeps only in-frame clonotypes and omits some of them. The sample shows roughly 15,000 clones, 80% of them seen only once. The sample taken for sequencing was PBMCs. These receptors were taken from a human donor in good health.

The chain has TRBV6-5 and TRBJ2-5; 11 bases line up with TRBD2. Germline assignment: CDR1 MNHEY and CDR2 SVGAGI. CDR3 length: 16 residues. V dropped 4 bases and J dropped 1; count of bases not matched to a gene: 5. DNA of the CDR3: TGTGCCAGCAGTTGGACCGGGACTAGCGGCCAAGAGACCCAGTACTTC. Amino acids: CASSWTGTSGQETQYF.

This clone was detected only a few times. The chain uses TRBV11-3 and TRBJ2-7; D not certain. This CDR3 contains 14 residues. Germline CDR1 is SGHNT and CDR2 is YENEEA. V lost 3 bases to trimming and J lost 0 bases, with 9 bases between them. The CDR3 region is CASSFDTGSYEQYF. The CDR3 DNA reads TGTGCCAGCAGCTTTGACACTGGCTCCTACGAGCAGTACTTC. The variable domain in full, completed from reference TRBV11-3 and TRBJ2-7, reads EAGVVQSPRYKIIEKKQPVAFWCNPISGHNTLYWYLQNLGQGPELLIRYENEEAVDDSQLPKDRFSAERLKGVDSTLKIQPAELGDSAVYLCASSFDTGSYEQYFGPGTRLTVT.

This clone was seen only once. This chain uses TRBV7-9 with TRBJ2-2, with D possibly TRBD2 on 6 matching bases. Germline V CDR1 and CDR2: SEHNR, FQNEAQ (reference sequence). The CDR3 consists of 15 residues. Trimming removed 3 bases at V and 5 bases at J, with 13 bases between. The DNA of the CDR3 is TGTGCCAGCAGCTTTGGGAGGCTTCGGACCGGGGAGCTGTTTTTT. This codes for CASSFGRLRTGELFF.

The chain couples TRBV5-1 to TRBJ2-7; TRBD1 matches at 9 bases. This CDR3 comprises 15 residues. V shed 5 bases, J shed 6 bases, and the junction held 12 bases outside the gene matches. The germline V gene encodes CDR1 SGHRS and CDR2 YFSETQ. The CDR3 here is CASSPDLQGATEQYF. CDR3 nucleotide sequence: TGCGCCAGCAGTCCAGACCTACAGGGGGCGACCGAGCAGTACTTC.

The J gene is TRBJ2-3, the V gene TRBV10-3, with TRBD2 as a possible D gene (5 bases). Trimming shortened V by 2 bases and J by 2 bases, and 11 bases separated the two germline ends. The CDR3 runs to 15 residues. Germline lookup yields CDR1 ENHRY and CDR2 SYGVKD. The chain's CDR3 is CAISEMADSTDTQYF. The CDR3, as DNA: TGTGCCATCAGTGAGATGGCGGACTCCACAGATACGCAGTATTTT.

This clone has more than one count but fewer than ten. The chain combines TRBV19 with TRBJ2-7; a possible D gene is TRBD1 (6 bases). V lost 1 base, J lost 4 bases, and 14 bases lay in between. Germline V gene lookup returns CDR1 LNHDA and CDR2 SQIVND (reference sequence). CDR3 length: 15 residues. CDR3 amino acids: CASSIASVGAYEQYF. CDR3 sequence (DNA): TGTGCCAGTAGTATAGCGTCCGTGGGGGCTTACGAGCAGTACTTC.

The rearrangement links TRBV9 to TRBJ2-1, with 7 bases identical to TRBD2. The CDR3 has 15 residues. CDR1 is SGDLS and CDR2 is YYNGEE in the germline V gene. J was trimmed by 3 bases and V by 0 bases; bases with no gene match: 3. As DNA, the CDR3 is TGTGCCAGCAGCGTAGGGGGAGGGAGCTACAATGAGCAGTTCTTC. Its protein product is CASSVGGGSYNEQFF.

Here the CDR3 DNA reads TGTGCCAGCAGTGAAAGGGGTTTCCAAGAGACCCAGTACTTC. Translation: CASSERGFQETQYF. This chain uses TRBV25-1 with TRBJ2-5; perhaps TRBD1 as D (5 bases). This CDR3 has 14 amino acids. Germline V gene sequence: CDR1 MGHDK, CDR2 SYGVNS. V lost 2 bases and J lost 1, with 8 bases in between.

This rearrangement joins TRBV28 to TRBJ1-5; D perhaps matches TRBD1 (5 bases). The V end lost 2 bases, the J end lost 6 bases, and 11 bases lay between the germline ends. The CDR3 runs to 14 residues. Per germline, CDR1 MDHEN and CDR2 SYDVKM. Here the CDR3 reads CASSLMGGGQPQHF. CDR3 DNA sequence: TGTGCCAGCAGTTTAATGGGGGGTGGTCAGCCCCAGCATTTT.

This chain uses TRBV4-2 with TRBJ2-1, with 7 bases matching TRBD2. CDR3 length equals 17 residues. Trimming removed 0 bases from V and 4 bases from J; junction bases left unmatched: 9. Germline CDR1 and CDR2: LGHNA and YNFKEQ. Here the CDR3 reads CASSQELLASGYNEQFF. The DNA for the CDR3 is TGTGCCAGCAGCCAAGAACTTTTGGCTAGCGGATACAATGAGCAGTTCTTC.

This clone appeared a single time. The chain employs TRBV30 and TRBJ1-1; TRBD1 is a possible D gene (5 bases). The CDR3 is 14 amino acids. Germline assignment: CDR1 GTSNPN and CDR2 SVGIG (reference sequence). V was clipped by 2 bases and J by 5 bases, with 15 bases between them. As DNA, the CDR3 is TGTGCCTGGAGTATGGGGCAAGGTTATACTGAAGCTTTCTTT. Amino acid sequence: CAWSMGQGYTEAFF.

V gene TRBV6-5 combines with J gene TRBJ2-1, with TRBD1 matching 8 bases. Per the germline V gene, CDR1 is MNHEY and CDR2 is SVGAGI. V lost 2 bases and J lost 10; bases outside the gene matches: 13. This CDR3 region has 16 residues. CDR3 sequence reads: CASSYPGGRGHGEQFF. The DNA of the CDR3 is TGTGCCAGCAGTTACCCCGGGGGCAGGGGGCATGGGGAGCAGTTCTTC.

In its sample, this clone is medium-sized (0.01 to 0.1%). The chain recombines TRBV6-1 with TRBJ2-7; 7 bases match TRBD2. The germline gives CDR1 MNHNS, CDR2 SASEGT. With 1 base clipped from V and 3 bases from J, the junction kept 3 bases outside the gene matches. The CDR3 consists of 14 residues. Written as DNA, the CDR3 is TGTGCCAGCAGTGAAGAAACTAGCGTCTACGAGCAGTACTTC. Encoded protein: CASSEETSVYEQYF.

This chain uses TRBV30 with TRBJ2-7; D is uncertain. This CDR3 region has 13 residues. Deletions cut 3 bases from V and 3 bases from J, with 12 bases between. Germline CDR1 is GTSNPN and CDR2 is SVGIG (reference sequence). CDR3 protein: CAWRQSFRYEQYF. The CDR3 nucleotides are TGTGCCTGGAGACAGTCGTTCCGCTACGAGCAGTACTTC.

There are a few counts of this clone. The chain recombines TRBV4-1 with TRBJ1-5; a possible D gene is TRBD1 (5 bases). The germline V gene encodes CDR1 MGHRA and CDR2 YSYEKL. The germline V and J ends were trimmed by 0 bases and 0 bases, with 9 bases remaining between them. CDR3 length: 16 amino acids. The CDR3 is CASSQDGAGSNQPQHF. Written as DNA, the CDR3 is TGCGCCAGCAGCCAAGATGGGGCAGGTAGCAATCAGCCCCAGCATTTT.

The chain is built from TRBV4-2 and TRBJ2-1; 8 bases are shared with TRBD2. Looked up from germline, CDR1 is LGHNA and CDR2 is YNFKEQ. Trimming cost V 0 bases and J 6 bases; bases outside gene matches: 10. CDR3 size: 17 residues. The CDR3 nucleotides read TGTGCCAGCAGCCAAGACCAGCAGGCGGGAGGCCCCAATGAGCAGTTCTTC. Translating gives CASSQDQQAGGPNEQFF.

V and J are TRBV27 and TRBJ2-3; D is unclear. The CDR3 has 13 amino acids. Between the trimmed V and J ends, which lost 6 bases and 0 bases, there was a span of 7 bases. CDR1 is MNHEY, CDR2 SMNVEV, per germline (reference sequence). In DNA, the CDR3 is TGTGCCAGCAGATTCTCCAGCACAGATACGCAGTATTTT. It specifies CASRFSSTDTQYF.

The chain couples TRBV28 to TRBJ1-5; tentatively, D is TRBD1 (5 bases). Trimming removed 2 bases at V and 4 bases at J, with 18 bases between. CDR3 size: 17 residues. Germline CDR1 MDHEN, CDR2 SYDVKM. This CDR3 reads CASSLGDSLLANQPQHF. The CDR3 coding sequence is TGTGCCAGCAGTTTAGGAGACAGCCTGCTAGCGAATCAGCCCCAGCATTTT. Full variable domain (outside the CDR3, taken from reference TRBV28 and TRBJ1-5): DVKVTQSSRYLVKRTGEKVFLECVQDMDHENMFWYRQDPGLGLRLIYFSYDVKMKEKGDIPEGYSVSREKKERFSLILESASTNQTSMYLCASSLGDSLLANQPQHFGDGTRLSIL.

CDR3 nucleotide sequence: TGCGCCAGCAGTGAGGACACGGGACTGGGCAAGGATACGCAGTATTTT. It codes for CASSEDTGLGKDTQYF. This sequence joins TRBV10-1 and TRBJ2-3; tentative D call: TRBD2 (6 bases). V was trimmed by 2 bases and J by 6 bases, leaving 18 bases between them. CDR1 and CDR2 (germline): WNHNN, SYGVQD (reference sequence). The CDR3 has 16 residues.

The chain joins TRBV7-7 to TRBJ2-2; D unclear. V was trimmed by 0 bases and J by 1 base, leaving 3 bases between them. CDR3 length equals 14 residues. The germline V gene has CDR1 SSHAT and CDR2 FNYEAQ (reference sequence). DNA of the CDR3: TGTGCCAGCAGCTTAGCCGGGAACACCGGGGAGCTGTTTTTT. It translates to CASSLAGNTGELFF.

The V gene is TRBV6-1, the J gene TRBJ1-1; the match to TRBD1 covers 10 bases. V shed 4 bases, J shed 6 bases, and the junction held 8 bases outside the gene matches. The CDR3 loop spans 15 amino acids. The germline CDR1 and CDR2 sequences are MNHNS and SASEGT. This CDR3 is CASSGTDRGPAEAFF. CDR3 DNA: TGTGCCAGCAGTGGGACCGACAGGGGGCCCGCTGAAGCTTTCTTT.

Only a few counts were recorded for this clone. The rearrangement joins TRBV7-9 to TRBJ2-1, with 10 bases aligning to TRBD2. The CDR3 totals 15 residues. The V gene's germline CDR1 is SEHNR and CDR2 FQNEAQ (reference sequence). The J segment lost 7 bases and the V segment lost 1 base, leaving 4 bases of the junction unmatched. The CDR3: CASSLVLAGVNEQFF. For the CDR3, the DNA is TGTGCCAGCAGCTTAGTGCTAGCGGGAGTTAATGAGCAGTTCTTC.

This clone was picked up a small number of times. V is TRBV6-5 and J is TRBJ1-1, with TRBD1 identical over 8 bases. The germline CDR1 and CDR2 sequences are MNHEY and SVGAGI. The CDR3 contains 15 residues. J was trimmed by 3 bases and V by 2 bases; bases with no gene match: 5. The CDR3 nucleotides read TGTGCCAGCAGTTACCGGCAGGGGGCATACACTGAAGCTTTCTTT. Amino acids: CASSYRQGAYTEAFF.

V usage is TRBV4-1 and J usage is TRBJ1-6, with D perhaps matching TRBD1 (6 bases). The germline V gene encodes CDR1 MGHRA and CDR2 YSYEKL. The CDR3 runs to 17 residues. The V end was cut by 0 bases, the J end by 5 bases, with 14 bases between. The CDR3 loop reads CASSQDPGASDNSPLHF. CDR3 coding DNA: TGCGCCAGCAGCCAAGATCCAGGGGCGTCCGATAATTCACCCCTCCACTTT.